This T cell receptor (beta chain) was found in a study of T cells in Graves' hyperthyroidism and ophthalmopathy. Study findings and constraints: The model foresaw ophthalmopathy a median around seven months prior to onset.

Based on clinical symptoms, serum thyroxine and TRAb, thyroid ultrasound and orbital computed tomography, diagnoses were reached. Amplified TCR beta CDR3 regions derived from RNA transcripts. The TCR CDR3 first-round RT-PCR relied on the HTBI primer set. TCRdb re-derived calls from the multiplex PCR reads in MiXCR, one entry per CDR3 protein. The table includes some 550,000 distinct CDR3 sequences, roughly a sixth detected once. The ends were cut back, 5 bases at V and 8 bases at J, with 15 bases in the middle. The CDR3 loop spans 13 amino acids. This clonotype was recorded at least ten times. What it binds is not known.

The chain joins TRBV12-3 or TRBV12-4 to TRBJ1-2, with D possibly TRBD1 on 6 matching bases. This clonotype was obtained from a woman in her 40s with Graves' ophthalmopathy. The sample taken for sequencing was blood. CDR3 coding DNA: TGTGCCAGCAGTCTCAGGGGTCGTTCGGGCTACACCTTC. Protein product: CASSLRGRSGYTF.